The T cell receptor (beta chain) described here comes from a study of blood T cell repertoires in COVID-19. Participants, about 18 to 90 years old, spanned under 25 US areas. The ends lost 8 bases at V and 4 bases at J; junction bases unmatched: 7. The CDR3 spans 13 residues. The germline V gene has CDR1 MDHEN and CDR2 SYDVKM. The table came from immunoSEQ multiplex PCR; TCRdb's copy has only in-frame clones and leaves some out. The sample carries 250,000 to 300,000 clones, around nine tenths recorded once. The chain is built from TRBV28 and TRBJ1-2; 7 bases fit TRBD1. This receptor was taken from a man in his forties who had recovered from COVID-19. Sequencing was done on a sample of PBMCs or T cells enriched from blood (not recorded which). CDR3 nucleotide sequence: TGTGCCAGCGCCACGACAGGGTCCTATGGCTACACCTTC. Amino acids: CASATTGSYGYTF.